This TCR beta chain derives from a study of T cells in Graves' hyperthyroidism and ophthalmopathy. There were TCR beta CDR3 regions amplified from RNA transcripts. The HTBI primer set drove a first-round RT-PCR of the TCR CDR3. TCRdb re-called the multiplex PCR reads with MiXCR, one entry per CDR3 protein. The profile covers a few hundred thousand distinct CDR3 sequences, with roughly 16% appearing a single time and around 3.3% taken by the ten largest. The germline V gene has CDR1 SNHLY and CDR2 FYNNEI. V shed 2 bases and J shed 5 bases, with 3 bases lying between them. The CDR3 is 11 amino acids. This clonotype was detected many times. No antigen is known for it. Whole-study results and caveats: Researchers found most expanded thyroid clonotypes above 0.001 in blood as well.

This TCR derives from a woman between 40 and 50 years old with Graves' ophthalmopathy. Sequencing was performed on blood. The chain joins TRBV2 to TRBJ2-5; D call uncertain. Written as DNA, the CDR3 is TGTGCCAGCAGTGAATGGGAGACCCAGTACTTC. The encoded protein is CASSEWETQYF.